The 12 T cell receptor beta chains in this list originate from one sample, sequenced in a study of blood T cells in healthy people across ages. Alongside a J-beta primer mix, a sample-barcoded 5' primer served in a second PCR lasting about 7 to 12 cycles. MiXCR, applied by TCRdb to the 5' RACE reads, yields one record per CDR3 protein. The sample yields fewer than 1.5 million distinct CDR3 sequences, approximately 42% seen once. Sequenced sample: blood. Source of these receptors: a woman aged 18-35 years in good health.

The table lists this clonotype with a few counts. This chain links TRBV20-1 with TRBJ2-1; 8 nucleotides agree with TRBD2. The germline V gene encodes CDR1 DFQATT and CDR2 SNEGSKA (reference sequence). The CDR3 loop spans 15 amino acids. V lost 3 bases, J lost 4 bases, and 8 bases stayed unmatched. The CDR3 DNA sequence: TGCAGTGCTAGTCCCGGGACTAGGGGATACAATGAGCAGTTCTTC. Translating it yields CSASPGTRGYNEQFF.

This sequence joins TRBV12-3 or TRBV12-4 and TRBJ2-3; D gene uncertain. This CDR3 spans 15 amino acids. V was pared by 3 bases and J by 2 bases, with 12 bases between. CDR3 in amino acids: CASSFVGRYTDTQYF. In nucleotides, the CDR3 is TGTGCCAGCAGTTTTGTAGGCCGATACACAGATACGCAGTATTTT.

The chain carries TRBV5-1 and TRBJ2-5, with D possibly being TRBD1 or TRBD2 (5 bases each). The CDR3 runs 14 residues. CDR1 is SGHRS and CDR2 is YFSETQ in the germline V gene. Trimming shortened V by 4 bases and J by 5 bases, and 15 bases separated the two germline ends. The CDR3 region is CASSTTGPQETQYF. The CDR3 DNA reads TGCGCCAGCAGCACGACGGGACCCCAGGAGACCCAGTACTTC.

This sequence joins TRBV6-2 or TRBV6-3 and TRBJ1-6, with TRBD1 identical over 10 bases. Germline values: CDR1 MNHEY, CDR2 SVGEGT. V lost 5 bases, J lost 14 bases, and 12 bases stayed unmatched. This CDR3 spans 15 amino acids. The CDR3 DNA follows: TGTGCCAGCAGTGACGTCCGGGACAGGGGTGAAGCCCTCCACTTT. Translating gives CASSDVRDRGEALHF.

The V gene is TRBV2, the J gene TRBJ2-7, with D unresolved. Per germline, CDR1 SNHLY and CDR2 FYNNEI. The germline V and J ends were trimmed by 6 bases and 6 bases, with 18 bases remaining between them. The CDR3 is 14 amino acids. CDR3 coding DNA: TGTGCCAGCAGCCCGGGCCCCAATTACGCCGAGCAGTACTTC. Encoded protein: CASSPGPNYAEQYF.

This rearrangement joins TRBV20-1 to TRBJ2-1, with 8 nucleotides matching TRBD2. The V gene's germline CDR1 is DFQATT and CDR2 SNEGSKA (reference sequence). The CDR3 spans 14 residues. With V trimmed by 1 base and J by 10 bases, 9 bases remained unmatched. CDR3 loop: CSARGGTSPSEQFF. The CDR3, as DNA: TGCAGTGCTAGAGGGGGGACTAGTCCTTCCGAGCAGTTCTTC.

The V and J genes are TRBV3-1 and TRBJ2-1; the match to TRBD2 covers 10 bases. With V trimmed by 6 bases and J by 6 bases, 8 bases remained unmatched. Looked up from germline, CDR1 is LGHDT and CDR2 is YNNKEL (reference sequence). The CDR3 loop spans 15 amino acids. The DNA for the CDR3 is TGTGCCAGCAGTCAGCGGGGGGGCCTGGGCAATGAGCAGTTCTTC. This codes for CASSQRGGLGNEQFF.

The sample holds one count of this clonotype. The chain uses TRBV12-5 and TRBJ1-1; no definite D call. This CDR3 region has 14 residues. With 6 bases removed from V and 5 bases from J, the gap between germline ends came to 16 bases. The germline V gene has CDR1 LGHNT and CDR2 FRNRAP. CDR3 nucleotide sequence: TGTGCTAGTGGAGTGGTACCGGCGGTTACTGAAGCTTTCTTT. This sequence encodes CASGVVPAVTEAFF.

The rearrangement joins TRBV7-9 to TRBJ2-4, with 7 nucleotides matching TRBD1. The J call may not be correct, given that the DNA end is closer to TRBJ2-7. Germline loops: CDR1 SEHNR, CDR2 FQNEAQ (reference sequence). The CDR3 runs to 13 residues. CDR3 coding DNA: TGTGCCAGCAGGGCGAGGGACAGCTACGAGCAGTACTTC. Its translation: CASRARDSYEQYF.

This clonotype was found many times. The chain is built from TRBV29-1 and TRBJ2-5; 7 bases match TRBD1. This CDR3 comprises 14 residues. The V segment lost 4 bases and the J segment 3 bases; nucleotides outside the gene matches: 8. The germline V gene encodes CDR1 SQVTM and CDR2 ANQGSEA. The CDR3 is CSVGTGGWEETQYF. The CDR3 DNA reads TGCAGCGTTGGGACAGGAGGATGGGAAGAGACCCAGTACTTC.

In DNA, the CDR3 is TGCGCCAGCAGCCCAAATGGCTACACCTTC. Its translation: CASSPNGYTF. The rearrangement links TRBV5-1 to TRBJ1-2; D is undetermined. Deletions cut 4 bases from V and 6 bases from J, with 4 bases between. The CDR3 length is 10 residues. Germline V gene lookup returns CDR1 SGHRS and CDR2 YFSETQ.

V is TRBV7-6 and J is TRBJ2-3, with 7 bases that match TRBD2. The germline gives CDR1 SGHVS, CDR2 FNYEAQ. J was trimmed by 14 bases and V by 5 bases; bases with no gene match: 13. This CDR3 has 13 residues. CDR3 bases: TGTGCCAGCAGCCCCACCTGGGCGGGACTACTGTATTTT. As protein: CASSPTWAGLLYF.